This T cell receptor beta chain emerged from a study of T cells in Graves' hyperthyroidism and ophthalmopathy. Amplification yielded TCR beta CDR3 regions, with RNA transcripts as the source. The TCR CDR3 was amplified in a first-round RT-PCR using the HTBI primer set. One entry per CDR3 protein results from TCRdb running MiXCR on the multiplex PCR reads. Here the sample spans fewer than 450,000 distinct CDR3 sequences, 11% to 15% being singletons. This clonotype was observed at least ten times. What it binds is unknown. General study results and limits: The model predicted ophthalmopathy a median around six months before onset.

CDR3 size: 11 residues. With 4 bases clipped from V and 13 bases from J, the junction kept 4 bases outside the gene matches. Germline V gene data show CDR1 as GTSNPN and CDR2 as SVGIG (reference sequence). Sequencing used blood. This chain uses TRBV30 with TRBJ2-1; 10 bases agree with TRBD2. This clonotype originated in a man in his fifties or sixties with Graves' ophthalmopathy. In DNA, the CDR3 is TGTGCCTGGACACTAGCGGGATTTCAGTTCTTC. This sequence encodes CAWTLAGFQFF.